This passage covers 7 T cell receptor beta chains from one sample sequenced in a study of T cell responses to AZD1222 COVID-19 vaccine (dated by TCRdb to the early 2020s). The time point tag for this specimen amounts to: about 28 days (+/-7) after the second vaccine dose. Library construction relied on the immunoSEQ multiplex PCR assay. What TCRdb holds here is the immuneACCESS table cut down to in-frame rearrangements. Part of the clones is not present; checked against another copy, under half of the missing clones reflect an unresolved V gene, and the others are unexplained. This sample lists about 77,000 clones; about 92% were detected once. The ten largest account for roughly 5% of the sample. Specimen: peripheral blood, collected 28 days after the second AZD1222 dose. These receptors all come from an adult who received the AZD1222 COVID-19 vaccine.

The rearrangement joins TRBV18 to TRBJ2-7; D remains ambiguous. Germline CDR1 KGHSH, CDR2 LQKENI. Trimming cost V 0 bases and J 5 bases, with 11 bases left between them. This CDR3 region has 14 residues. As DNA, the CDR3 is TGTGCCAGCTCACCACCGTGGCAGTCCGACGAGCAGTACTTC. Protein: CASSPPWQSDEQYF.

The chain recombines TRBV29-1 with TRBJ1-3; D unclear. This CDR3 is 13 amino acids long. Germline lookup yields CDR1 SQVTM and CDR2 ANQGSEA. V was pared by 3 bases and J by 0 bases, with 6 bases between. The CDR3 spells CSVEGISGNTIYF. The CDR3 coding sequence is TGCAGCGTTGAGGGAATCTCTGGAAACACCATATATTTT.

The V and J genes are TRBV5-1 and TRBJ1-2, with D maybe TRBD1 (6 bases). Germline loops: CDR1 SGHRS, CDR2 YFSETQ. Trimming took 1 base from V and 2 from J, leaving 12 bases between them. The CDR3 covers 15 residues. The CDR3 region has the DNA TGCGCCAGCAGCTTGAAACAGGGCCTCAACTATGGCTACACCTTC. Its translation: CASSLKQGLNYGYTF.

V usage is TRBV6-2 or TRBV6-3 and J usage is TRBJ1-4; D not certain. The CDR3 spans 12 residues. The V gene lost 6 bases and the J gene lost 2 bases, with 4 bases spanning the gap. Germline V gene lookup returns CDR1 MNHEY and CDR2 SVGEGT. The CDR3 here is CASSRTNEKLFF. The CDR3 region has the DNA TGTGCCAGCAGCCGTACTAATGAAAAACTGTTTTTT.

The chain has TRBV25-1 and TRBJ2-3; D is perhaps TRBD2 (5 bases). The CDR3 sequence is 15 residues long. The germline V gene encodes CDR1 MGHDK and CDR2 SYGVNS. The V end was cut by 1 base, the J end by 0 bases, with 8 bases between. CDR3 region: CASSESGISTDTQYF. CDR3 DNA: TGTGCCAGCAGTGAATCCGGGATTAGCACAGATACGCAGTATTTT. The whole variable domain, filled in from reference TRBV25-1 and TRBJ2-3, reads EADIYQTPRYLVIGTGKKITLECSQTMGHDKMYWYQQDPGMELHLIHYSYGVNSTEKGDLSSESTVSRIRTEHFPLTLESARPSHTSQYLCASSESGISTDTQYFGPGTRLTVL.

This chain joins TRBV21-1 and TRBJ1-4; the listed D gene, TRBD1, was not tested against the DNA. TRBV21-1 is recorded as a pseudogene. This CDR3 is built from 19 residues. This chain's CDR3 is CASSKVVGQGPNSNEKLFF. In nucleotides, the CDR3 is TGTGCCAGCAGCAAAGTGGTCGGACAGGGGCCCAATTCTAATGAAAAACTGTTTTTT.

This clone was seen a handful of times. One junction end does not reproduce the germline sequence, and a read error may be involved. The chain combines TRBV30 with TRBJ1-2; no clear D. The V gene's germline CDR1 is GTSNPN and CDR2 SVGIG (reference sequence). The CDR3 has 10 residues. The CDR3 sequence: CAWSSWPNSF. The DNA of the CDR3 is TGTGCCTGGAGTAGTTGGCCGAATTCCTTC.